The 31 T cell receptor beta chains in this list originate from one sample, sequenced in a study of identical twins (dated by TCRdb to the mid-2010s). The library was obtained by 5' RACE. The sample was run on an Illumina HiSeq 2000. TCRdb took the public reads, trimmed them with fastp at Q25, ran MiXCR for clone calling and kept in-frame beta chains. Every CDR3 protein is listed once, alongside the most common genes and DNA of its rows. The sample has 240,000 or so distinct CDR3 sequences on record, 10% to 15% of them singletons. The ten top clones hold about 4% of the sample. In addition, the sample was reused for a study of yellow fever vaccine responses in identical twins.

Material for sequencing was memory (CD45RO+) T cells sorted from blood. The cell subset or site label here, explained by the study, means: CD45RO+ enriched T cells. The receptors derive from a woman between 18 and 29 years old in good health.

This clonotype was observed many times. The chain combines TRBV2 with TRBJ2-3; tentative D call: TRBD2 (7 bases). There are 15 residues in the CDR3. V gave up 4 bases and J gave up 2 bases, with 13 bases separating them. Germline V gives CDR1 SNHLY, CDR2 FYNNEI. CDR3 amino acids: CASSGWGGSTDTQYF. In DNA, the CDR3 is TGTGCCAGCAGTGGATGGGGGGGCTCCACAGATACGCAGTATTTT.

This clonotype was counted only a few times. The genes are TRBV20-1 and TRBJ1-1, with D possibly TRBD1 on 5 matching bases. CDR3 length: 13 amino acids. The V gene's germline CDR1 is DFQATT and CDR2 SNEGSKA (reference sequence). Trimming took off 0 bases at V and 3 bases at J, with 8 bases between the two ends. CDR3 amino acids: CSAREDTYTEAFF. Here the CDR3 DNA reads TGCAGTGCTAGAGAGGACACCTACACTGAAGCTTTCTTT.

This clonotype was recorded a few times. J is TRBJ2-7 and V is TRBV15; D is unresolved. Germline CDR1 is LNHNV and CDR2 is YYDKDF (reference sequence). This CDR3 spans 13 amino acids. Trimming cost V 1 base and J 3 bases, with 7 bases left between them. CDR3 nucleotides: TGTGCCACCAGCAGAGGGGGTAACTACGAGCAGTACTTC. Its translation: CATSRGGNYEQYF.

This clonotype has more than one count but fewer than ten. V usage is TRBV27 and J usage is TRBJ2-7; 10 positions match TRBD1. This CDR3 region has 17 residues. V lost 0 bases and J lost 5; bases outside the gene matches: 10. From germline, CDR1 is MNHEY and CDR2 SMNVEV (reference sequence). The CDR3 protein is CASSLSWTGGKRNEQYF. CDR3 DNA: TGTGCCAGCAGTTTATCGTGGACAGGGGGGAAGAGGAACGAGCAGTACTTC.

This clonotype occurred a few times. This chain joins TRBV5-6 and TRBJ2-1, with D unclear. The CDR3 spans 15 residues. Germline CDR1 SGHDT, CDR2 YYEEEE. V was pared by 9 bases and J by 7 bases, with 23 bases between. CDR3 coding DNA: TGTGCCACCCACCTTAAGAGGAATTCGGTGAATGAGCAGTTCTTC. This codes for CATHLKRNSVNEQFF.

This clonotype was detected only a few times. The V gene is TRBV9, the J gene TRBJ2-1; TRBD1 agrees at 9 bases. CDR3 length: 15 amino acids. CDR1 is SGDLS and CDR2 is YYNGEE in the germline V gene. After removal of 0 bases from V and 5 bases from J, the junction contained 3 bases not matched to a gene. The CDR3 nucleotides are TGTGCCAGCAGCGTAGGACAGGGGGTTCACAATGAGCAGTTCTTC. This sequence encodes CASSVGQGVHNEQFF.

This clonotype has at least ten counts. J is TRBJ2-3 and V is TRBV4-2; no definite D call. Germline V CDR1 and CDR2: LGHNA, YNFKEQ. The CDR3 spans 15 residues. Trimming stripped 0 bases from V and 6 bases from J, with 13 bases between. The CDR3 sequence: CASSQEAPPGDTQYF. As DNA, the CDR3 is TGTGCCAGCAGCCAAGAGGCCCCGCCTGGGGATACGCAGTATTTT.

The chain uses TRBV5-1 and TRBJ2-3, with 11 bases matching TRBD2. CDR1 is SGHRS, CDR2 YFSETQ, per germline. The CDR3 runs 14 residues. The trim removed 3 bases at V and 6 bases at J, leaving 3 bases unmatched. CDR3 DNA sequence: TGCGCCAGCAGCTCTGGGACTAGCGGTGATACGCAGTATTTT. This sequence encodes CASSSGTSGDTQYF. The complete variable domain, with remaining parts taken from reference TRBV5-1 and TRBJ2-3, reads KAGVTQTPRYLIKTRGQQVTLSCSPISGHRSVSWYQQTPGQGLQFLFEYFSETQRNKGNFPGRFSGRQFSNSRSEMNVSTLELGDSALYLCASSSGTSGDTQYFGPGTRLTVL.

This clonotype was counted many times. The chain links TRBV7-8 to TRBJ1-5, with D unclear. This CDR3 is 12 amino acids long. Trimming stripped 6 bases from V and 8 bases from J, with 11 bases between. Germline V gene data show CDR1 as SGHVS and CDR2 as FQNEAQ. The CDR3 DNA is TGTGCCAGCAGAGGTCTATCGGAGCCCCAGCATTTT. It codes for CASRGLSEPQHF. Based on the CDR3 plus reference TRBV7-8 and TRBJ1-5, the full variable domain is GAGVSQSPRYKVAKRGQDVALRCDPISGHVSLFWYQQALGQGPEFLTYFQNEAQLDKSGLPSDRFFAERPEGSVSTLKIQRTQQEDSAVYLCASRGLSEPQHFGDGTRLSIL.

DNA of the CDR3: TGTGCCAGCAGCCAAGAGCGGGGGGCAGATTCACCCCTCCACTTT. It specifies CASSQERGADSPLHF. The V gene is TRBV3-1, the J gene TRBJ1-6; weak D call: TRBD1 (6 bases). This CDR3 is 15 amino acids long. CDR1 and CDR2 from the germline V gene are LGHDT and YNNKEL (reference sequence). V dropped 0 bases and J dropped 8 bases, with 11 bases sitting between them.

The chain joins TRBV2 to TRBJ2-2, with TRBD2 identical over 12 bases. CDR1 is SNHLY, CDR2 FYNNEI, per germline. This CDR3 spans 17 amino acids. V lost 5 bases and J lost 4; bases outside the gene matches: 8. The CDR3 DNA follows: TGTGCCAGCAGTCAACACTCTAGCGGGAGGGGCACCGGGGAGCTGTTTTTT. Its translation is CASSQHSSGRGTGELFF.

This clonotype was seen a few times. The V and J genes are TRBV11-2 and TRBJ2-3; D may be TRBD2 (6 bases). The CDR3 is 12 amino acids. Germline V CDR1 and CDR2: SGHAT, FQNNGV. Between the trimmed V and J ends, which lost 5 bases and 5 bases, there was a span of 8 bases. CDR3 region: CASSRAGDTQYF. In nucleotides, the CDR3 is TGTGCCAGCAGCCGAGCGGGAGATACGCAGTATTTT. Using reference TRBV11-2 and TRBJ2-3 for the parts outside the CDR3, the full variable domain is EAGVAQSPRYKIIEKRQSVAFWCNPISGHATLYWYQQILGQGPKLLIQFQNNGVVDDSQLPKDRFSAERLKGVDSTLKIQPAKLEDSAVYLCASSRAGDTQYFGPGTRLTVL.

In this sample, this clonotype turned up a few times. This chain joins TRBV3-1 and TRBJ2-7; D not resolved. Germline CDR1 is LGHDT and CDR2 is YNNKEL (reference sequence). This CDR3 region has 12 residues. Trimming stripped 3 bases from V and 0 bases from J, with 3 bases between. As DNA, the CDR3 is TGTGCCAGCAGCCAGGTCTCCTACGAGCAGTACTTC. The encoded protein is CASSQVSYEQYF.

This clonotype was seen more than once but under ten times. The chain links TRBV5-1 to TRBJ2-1; 9 bases are shared with TRBD1. Unmatched junction bases numbered 3, after V lost 1 base and J lost 1 base. Germline values: CDR1 SGHRS, CDR2 YFSETQ. This CDR3 comprises 16 residues. Here the CDR3 DNA reads TGCGCCAGCAGCTTGACAGGGGGCAGTTCCTACAATGAGCAGTTCTTC. As protein: CASSLTGGSSYNEQFF.

The gene calls are TRBV4-3 and TRBJ2-7, with D perhaps matching TRBD1 (5 bases). V was trimmed by 1 base and J by 2 bases, leaving 21 bases between them. CDR3 size: 18 residues. The germline gives CDR1 LGHNA, CDR2 YSLEER. The CDR3 sequence: CASSQGVQGPFIPYEQYF. The CDR3 nucleotides read TGCGCCAGCAGCCAAGGGGTGCAGGGTCCGTTTATCCCCTACGAGCAGTACTTC.

This clonotype was picked up many times. The genes are TRBV29-1 and TRBJ2-5; the D call may be TRBD1 or TRBD2 (5 bases each). The V and J ends lost 6 bases and 2 bases respectively, with 13 bases between them. In germline, CDR1 is SQVTM, CDR2 ANQGSEA. The length of the CDR3 is 13 residues. CDR3 nucleotides: TGCAGCGTGCGACCGGGACGACAAGAGACCCAGTACTTC. Amino acids: CSVRPGRQETQYF.

This clonotype was seen a handful of times. V and J are TRBV6-5 and TRBJ2-1; unclear D gene. Germline-derived CDR1 and CDR2 are MNHEY and SVGAGI. V dropped 4 bases and J dropped 4 bases, with 14 bases sitting between them. The CDR3 is made up of 15 amino acids. CDR3 bases: TGTGCCAGCAGTTTCACCCAGAATCAATACAATGAGCAGTTCTTC. Protein sequence: CASSFTQNQYNEQFF.

The genes are TRBV6-5 and TRBJ1-1; no reliable D call. CDR1 is MNHEY, CDR2 SVGAGI, per germline. The CDR3 runs 13 residues. Trimming left V 4 bases short and J 1 base short, with 7 bases between. The CDR3 bases are TGTGCCAGCAGTTTGATACAGAACACTGAAGCTTTCTTT. Its protein is CASSLIQNTEAFF.

The chain carries TRBV20-1 and TRBJ2-7; a possible D gene is TRBD2 (5 bases). The CDR3 totals 13 residues. Germline-derived CDR1 and CDR2 are DFQATT and SNEGSKA (reference sequence). V was cut by 0 bases and J by 2 bases, with 8 bases left in between. CDR3 coding DNA: TGCAGTGCTAGAGACGGGGTTGCCTACGAGCAGTACTTC. Translating it yields CSARDGVAYEQYF.

This clonotype was observed a handful of times. The gene calls are TRBV7-2 and TRBJ2-2; D gene ambiguous. Germline CDR1 and CDR2: SGHTA and FQGNSA. CDR3 length: 15 amino acids. Trimming removed 5 bases from V and 7 bases from J, with 17 bases in between. CDR3 sequence: CASSRGPVVGGELFF. The CDR3 DNA sequence: TGTGCCAGCAGCCGCGGTCCCGTAGTAGGCGGGGAGCTGTTTTTT.

This clonotype was found a few times. At one of its ends the junction is not consistent with the germline gene, which may arise from a read error. This chain links TRBV7-7 with TRBJ2-1; a weak D match, TRBD1 (5 bases). CDR3 length equals 13 residues. Germline V gives CDR1 SSHAT, CDR2 FNYEAQ (reference sequence). The CDR3 DNA follows: TGTGCTAGCAGCTTAGGGGTCGCGAATGAGCAGTTCTTC. As protein: CASSLGVANEQFF.

This clonotype was counted between two and nine times. The chain has TRBV7-2 and TRBJ2-1; 10 bases map to TRBD1. The V gene end was trimmed by 0 bases and the J gene end by 1 base; junction bases not matched to a gene: 9. Germline V gene data show CDR1 as SGHTA and CDR2 as FQGNSA. The CDR3 loop spans 19 amino acids. The CDR3 bases are TGTGCCAGCAGCTTAGCGCGGGACAGGGGATTGAGTTCCTACAATGAGCAGTTCTTC. Protein product: CASSLARDRGLSSYNEQFF.

This clonotype has at least ten counts. This chain joins TRBV12-3 or TRBV12-4 and TRBJ1-5; possibly TRBD1 for D (5 bases). This CDR3 is 16 amino acids long. V lost 3 bases and J lost 2, with 14 bases in between. CDR3 nucleotide sequence: TGTGCCAGCAGTTTTAGCGTCGGGGGTGGCAATCAGCCCCAGCATTTT. It encodes CASSFSVGGGNQPQHF.

The sample holds many counts of this clonotype. The chain's CDR3 is CASSGRGRPAEAFF. CDR3 sequence (DNA): TGCGCCAGCAGCGGCAGGGGGCGACCGGCTGAAGCTTTCTTT. The rearrangement links TRBV5-1 to TRBJ1-1; 8 positions agree with TRBD1. There are 14 residues in the CDR3. Germline V gene data show CDR1 as SGHRS and CDR2 as YFSETQ. V trimming: 4 bases; J trimming: 6 bases; junction bases outside the gene matches: 8. The variable domain in full, with the rest retrieved from reference TRBV5-1 and TRBJ1-1, is KAGVTQTPRYLIKTRGQQVTLSCSPISGHRSVSWYQQTPGQGLQFLFEYFSETQRNKGNFPGRFSGRQFSNSRSEMNVSTLELGDSALYLCASSGRGRPAEAFFGQGTRLTVV.

The V call is TRBV2, the J call TRBJ2-5; D gene uncertain. Germline V gives CDR1 SNHLY, CDR2 FYNNEI. V dropped 7 bases and J dropped 5 bases, with 17 bases sitting between them. The CDR3 extends over 14 amino acids. The CDR3 coding sequence is TGTGCCAGCAAAGGAAACACGGTGTTGGAGACCCAGTACTTC. Translating gives CASKGNTVLETQYF.

This clonotype was seen only a few times. The chain is built from TRBV7-2 and TRBJ2-5, with D perhaps matching TRBD1 (8 bases). Trimming removed 2 bases from V and 4 bases from J, with 11 bases in between. Per germline, CDR1 SGHTA and CDR2 FQGNSA. The CDR3 length is 14 residues. This CDR3 reads CASSLTGGVETQYF. The CDR3 nucleotides are TGTGCCAGCAGCTTAACAGGGGGGGTAGAGACCCAGTACTTC.

The genes are TRBV11-2 and TRBJ2-5, with TRBD1 matching 8 bases. The V gene end was trimmed by 4 bases and the J gene end by 5 bases; junction bases not matched to a gene: 12. CDR3 length: 16 residues. Germline loops: CDR1 SGHAT, CDR2 FQNNGV. The CDR3 nucleotides are TGTGCCAGCAGCTACCCAGCCAGGGGGCGCCGGGAGACCCAGTACTTC. Amino acid sequence: CASSYPARGRRETQYF.

The rearrangement links TRBV5-1 to TRBJ2-7; 10 nucleotides match TRBD2. Germline CDR1 SGHRS, CDR2 YFSETQ. The CDR3 runs to 17 residues. V was pared by 4 bases and J by 4 bases, with 14 bases of the junction left unmatched. CDR3 sequence reads: CASSPRDTSGGGYEQYF. The CDR3 region has the DNA TGCGCCAGCAGCCCGCGCGACACAAGCGGGGGGGGGTACGAGCAGTACTTC.

The chain uses TRBV13 and TRBJ2-6; weak D call: TRBD1 (5 bases). This CDR3 spans 16 amino acids. Looked up from germline, CDR1 is PRHDT and CDR2 is FYEKMQ (reference sequence). V lost 3 bases and J lost 2, with 11 bases in between. CDR3 region: CASSFAPGTGANVLTF. The CDR3 region has the DNA TGTGCCAGCAGCTTTGCCCCAGGGACTGGGGCCAACGTCCTGACTTTC.

This clonotype was seen a handful of times. The chain has TRBV15 and TRBJ1-5; 8 positions match TRBD1. The CDR3 covers 17 residues. The V segment lost 6 bases and the J segment 6 bases; nucleotides outside the gene matches: 16. Germline assignment: CDR1 LNHNV and CDR2 YYDKDF (reference sequence). CDR3 sequence reads: CATRSVGTGANFQPQHF. The CDR3 DNA reads TGTGCCACCAGAAGTGTGGGGACAGGAGCAAATTTTCAGCCCCAGCATTTT.

V usage is TRBV12-3 or TRBV12-4 and J usage is TRBJ1-2, with TRBD1 matching 7 bases. The CDR3 contains 18 residues. V was clipped by 5 bases and J by 4 bases; unmatched bases: 19. The CDR3 DNA reads TGTGCCAGCAGTCGGAACAGGGGAGGGTCTACTTTTTCCTATGGCTACACCTTC. Protein sequence: CASSRNRGGSTFSYGYTF.